This is a list of T cell receptor beta chains from one sample in a study of shared clonotypes between healthy human individuals. Only in-frame clones appear in the TCRdb table, and some are missing; sequencing was by immunoSEQ multiplex PCR. The sample lists 400,000 to 500,000 clones, around 79% occurring once. Sequencing was carried out using PBMCs. Receptor source: a woman aged 40 to 50 in good health. Some clones in this sample may be carry-over from other donors' samples. Each CDR3 is given with its conserved first and last residue. The D gene is left open where the match is weak. Some rows mark clone size as missing; the rest say once, few, many or name a class of expanded clone.

TRBD1,.,TRBJ1-6,TRBV27,TGTGCCAGCAGTTTATCGGGACAGGGAGGGCCCCTCCACTTT,CASSLSGQGGPLHF
TRBD2,.,TRBJ2-7,TRBV30,TGTGCCTGGATCCCACTAGCGGGACCGACCGAGCAGTACTTC,CAWIPLAGPTEQYF
.,.,TRBJ1-6,TRBV6-1,TGTGCCAGCAGCACGTACGCGGAGACCCTCCACTTT,CASSTYAETLHF
.,.,TRBJ2-7,TRBV10-3,TGTGCCATCAGTGGCACCGGGACACTTAGCTACGAGCAGTACTTC,CAISGTGTLSYEQYF
TRBD1,.,TRBJ1-4,TRBV4-2,TGTGCCAGCAGCCAAGATCGGGGGACAGGGTGGGAAAAACTGTTTTTT,CASSQDRGTGWEKLFF
.,.,TRBJ1-1,TRBV6-4,TGTGCCAGCAGCACCAGGGGTGGGGACACTGAAGCTTTCTTT,CASSTRGGDTEAFF
TRBD1,.,TRBJ1-3,TRBV5-6,TGTGCCAGCAGCCGCCGGGACTCCCACAGGGGGACCATATATTTT,CASSRRDSHRGTIYF
TRBD2,once,TRBJ2-7,TRBV7-3,TGTGCCAGCAGCCTTAGCGGGGCCGGCGAGCAGTACTTC,CASSLSGAGEQYF
.,few,TRBJ2-7,TRBV5-1,TGCGCCAGCAGCTTGGCTACCTACGAGCAGTACTTC,CASSLATYEQYF
.,.,TRBJ1-1,TRBV11-2,TGTGCCAGCAGCTCCCGGGACATCCACACTGAAGCTTTCTTT,CASSSRDIHTEAFF
.,.,TRBJ1-1,TRBV7-9,TGTGCCAGCAGCTTCCCGGGGGAAAACACTGAAGCTTTCTTT,CASSFPGENTEAFF
TRBD2,.,TRBJ2-7,TRBV7-6,TGTGCCAGCAGCAAAGGACTAGCGGGAGCCCCCTACGAGCAGTACTTC,CASSKGLAGAPYEQYF
.,few,TRBJ2-4,TRBV4-3,TGCGCCAGCAGCCGCCGCCAGGGGGGGGGAGTAAACATTCAGTACTTC,CASSRRQGGGVNIQYF
.,.,TRBJ2-7,TRBV27,TGTGCCAGCAGTTTATCCGGACAGTCCTACGAGCAGTACTTC,CASSLSGQSYEQYF
.,medium-sized,TRBJ2-1,TRBV4-2,TGTGCCAGCAGCCAAGAGGCGAGCTCCTACAATGAGCAGTTCTTC,CASSQEASSYNEQFF